This T cell receptor (beta chain) is from a study of response to subunit inactivated influenza vaccine. Germline assignment: CDR1 SGHKS and CDR2 YYEKEE (reference sequence). V was clipped by 4 bases and J by 0 bases, with 21 bases between them. This CDR3 is built from 18 residues. Study observations and caveats: The authors put forward the suggestion that each seasonal influenza vaccination may bring in only a limited number of new T cells.

In this sample, this clonotype turned up a few times. The antigen is unknown. TCRdb passed the RT-PCR reads through MiXCR, listing each CDR3 protein once. The sample shows some 640,000 distinct CDR3 sequences, approximately 15% of them seen only once. The receptor's source is a man aged 50-59 years who received an inactivated influenza vaccine. The material was PBMCs from blood, obtained around two weeks before vaccination. The genes are TRBV5-5 and TRBJ2-3; D gene ambiguous. The CDR3 nucleotides are TGTGCCAGCAGCCTGCACGTTCGGATCCTCACTAGCACAGATACGCAGTATTTT. Translating gives CASSLHVRILTSTDTQYF.